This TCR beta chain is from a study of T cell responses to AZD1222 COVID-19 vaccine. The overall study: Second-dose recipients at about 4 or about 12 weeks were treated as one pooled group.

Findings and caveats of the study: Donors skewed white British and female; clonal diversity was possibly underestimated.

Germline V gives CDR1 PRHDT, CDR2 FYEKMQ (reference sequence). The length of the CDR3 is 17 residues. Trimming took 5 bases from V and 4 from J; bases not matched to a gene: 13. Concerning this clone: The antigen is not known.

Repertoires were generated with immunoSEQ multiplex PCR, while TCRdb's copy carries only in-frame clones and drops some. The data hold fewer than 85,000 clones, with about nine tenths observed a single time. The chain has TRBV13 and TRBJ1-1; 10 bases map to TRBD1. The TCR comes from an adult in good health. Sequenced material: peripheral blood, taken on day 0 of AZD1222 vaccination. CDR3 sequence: CASSGHGQGGSGTEAFF. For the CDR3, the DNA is TGTGCCAGCAGCGGACATGGACAGGGGGGATCGGGCACTGAAGCTTTCTTT.